This paragraph reports one TCR beta chain. Its target antigen remains unknown. Within one base of it there is no much larger clone, and no base qualities were kept. In this study, focal radiation therapy paired with CTLA-4 blockade (ipilimumab) was tested in patients who had chemo-refractory metastatic non-small-cell lung cancer. The germline V gene (reference sequence) yields LNHDA for CDR1 and SQIVND for CDR2. Counted from cysteine to phenylalanine, this CDR3 has 18 amino acids. The retained sequence is limited to the CDR3, 54 bases, with the frame set at the first base. V loses 6 bases of germline sequence and J loses 1 base, and the interval between the two ends is 22 bases. Library preparation used the immunoSEQ multiplex PCR assay. The table comes from immuneACCESS by way of TCRdb, which keeps in-frame sequences with V and J called. Part of the clones is missing from these tables; in studies checked, under half for an unresolved V gene and the rest for unknown reasons. For this sample the table gives around 70,000 clones, of which approximately 82% were detected only once. Of the sample, around 4% falls within the top ten clones.

This record belongs to a study of radiotherapy plus CTLA-4 blockade in lung cancer listed by TCRdb under 2018. For context, the study as a whole: Among the enrolled patients, 18% had an objective response, and 31% reached disease control.

What the work shows at the level of the full study, not this receptor alone: Early dynamic changes in blood T cell clones, together with increased serum interferon-beta after radiation, were reported as the strongest predictors of response. After treatment with radiotherapy and ipilimumab, TCR clones that came from tumors expanded in the peripheral blood.

The V and J segments used are TRBV19 and TRBJ2-4, and TRBD2 may be the D gene, going by 6 matching bases. This TCR derives from a human donor with non-small cell lung cancer who had a partial response to radiotherapy plus ipilimumab. The source material was peripheral blood, sampled from a patient treated with radiotherapy plus ipilimumab. CDR3 sequence: CASRERTTPGGAKNIQYF. The nucleotide sequence reads TGTGCCAGTAGAGAACGGACAACTCCTGGGGGGGCCAAAAACATTCAGTACTTC. The variable domain in full, with residues beyond the CDR3 obtained from the reference TRBV19 and TRBJ2-4 genes, is DGGITQSPKYLFRKEGQNVTLSCEQNLNHDAMYWYRQDPGQGLRLIYYSQIVNDFQKGDIAEGYSVSREKKESFPLTVTSAQKNPTAFYLCASRERTTPGGAKNIQYFGAGTRLSVL.